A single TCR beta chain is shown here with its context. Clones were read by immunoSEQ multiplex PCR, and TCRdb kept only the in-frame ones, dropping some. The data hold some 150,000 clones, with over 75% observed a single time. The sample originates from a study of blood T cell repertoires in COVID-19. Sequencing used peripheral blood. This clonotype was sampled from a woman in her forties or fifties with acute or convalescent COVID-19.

CDR3: CASSSSTGISNQPQHF. The CDR3 coding sequence is TGTGCCAGTAGTAGCTCAACAGGGATTAGCAATCAGCCCCAGCATTTT. This chain uses TRBV19 with TRBJ1-5, with D possibly being TRBD1 (6 bases). CDR3 size: 16 residues. Deletions cut 4 bases from V and 0 bases from J, with 13 bases between. CDR1 is LNHDA, CDR2 SQIVND, per germline (reference sequence). Full variable domain (outside the CDR3, taken from reference TRBV19 and TRBJ1-5): DGGITQSPKYLFRKEGQNVTLSCEQNLNHDAMYWYRQDPGQGLRLIYYSQIVNDFQKGDIAEGYSVSREKKESFPLTVTSAQKNPTAFYLCASSSSTGISNQPQHFGDGTRLSIL.